The 19 T cell receptor beta chains below all came from one sample that was sequenced in a study of OX40 agonist ivuxolimab in advanced cancers. The assay was immunoSEQ multiplex PCR, and TCRdb's table has in-frame clones only and misses some. The repertoire has tens of thousands of clones, 84% of them found once; the top ten carry about 8%. The material sequenced was CD4+ or CD8+ T cells sorted from blood, taken in a trial of the OX40 agonist ivuxolimab. Receptors were obtained from an adult with an advanced solid tumor such as melanoma, head and neck, liver or kidney cancer.

The J gene is TRBJ2-5, the V gene TRBV11-3, with unresolved D. With 1 base removed from V and 2 bases from J, the gap between germline ends came to 11 bases. The CDR3 is made up of 15 amino acids. The germline CDR1 and CDR2 sequences are SGHNT and YENEEA. This CDR3 is CASSLASYPQETQYF. Here the CDR3 DNA reads TGTGCCAGCAGCTTAGCATCCTACCCTCAAGAGACCCAGTACTTC.

This chain joins TRBV6-1 and TRBJ2-7; D unclear. The germline V gene encodes CDR1 MNHNS and CDR2 SASEGT. V shed 2 bases and J shed 3 bases, with 11 bases lying between them. The CDR3 length is 14 residues. DNA for the CDR3: TGTGCCAGCAGTGAATCAGGAGATTACTACGAGCAGTACTTC. It codes for CASSESGDYYEQYF.

This rearrangement joins TRBV19 to TRBJ2-7; tentative D call: TRBD2 (5 bases). This CDR3 is built from 14 residues. V lost 5 bases and J 7 bases, leaving 18 bases between the germline ends. CDR1 LNHDA and CDR2 SQIVND come from the germline V gene (reference sequence). In DNA, the CDR3 is TGTGCCAGTAGTCCCGCCCTCCGGGAAACAGAGCAGTACTTC. This sequence encodes CASSPALRETEQYF.

The CDR3 spells CASSPRPPSTPYEQYF. Written as DNA, the CDR3 is TGTGCCAGCAGTCCCCGTCCCCCTAGTACTCCCTACGAGCAGTACTTC. This chain connects TRBV27 to TRBJ2-5, with D uncertain. The closer fit of TRBJ2-7 to the DNA end suggests the J call may be wrong. Germline CDR1 and CDR2: MNHEY and SMNVEV (reference sequence). The CDR3 totals 16 residues.

The sample holds a few counts of this clone. The genes are TRBV18 and TRBJ1-6; D is unresolved. The CDR3 totals 14 residues. Trimming removed 0 bases at V and 10 bases at J, with 10 bases between. The germline gives CDR1 KGHSH, CDR2 LQKENI. CDR3 sequence (DNA): TGTGCCAGCTCACCACCCCTCCGTGAGTCACCCCTCCACTTT. It encodes CASSPPLRESPLHF.

The chain employs TRBV6-6 and TRBJ2-7; D is undetermined. Germline loops: CDR1 MNHNY, CDR2 SVGAGI (reference sequence). This CDR3 contains 11 residues. Trimming left V 3 bases short and J 5 bases short, with 5 bases between. CDR3 nucleotide sequence: TGTGCCAGCAGTTATATGCACGAGCAGTACTTC. Its translation: CASSYMHEQYF.

The rearrangement uses TRBV5-1 and TRBJ1-1; D is undetermined. This CDR3 is 13 amino acids long. V lost 0 bases and J 10 bases, leaving 13 bases between the germline ends. The germline gives CDR1 SGHRS, CDR2 YFSETQ. The CDR3 loop is CASSLAAGLGAFF. The CDR3 DNA is TGCGCCAGCAGCTTGGCCGCAGGCTTGGGAGCTTTCTTT.

The genes are TRBV7-8 and TRBJ2-7; a weak D match, TRBD1 (6 bases). Germline assignment: CDR1 SGHVS and CDR2 FQNEAQ. The CDR3 totals 15 residues. Trimming pared 1 base from V and 2 bases from J, leaving 12 bases between. This CDR3 is CASSLEAGATYEQYF. CDR3 DNA sequence: TGTGCCAGCAGCTTAGAGGCAGGGGCCACCTACGAGCAGTACTTC. The variable domain in full, completed from reference TRBV7-8 and TRBJ2-7, reads GAGVSQSPRYKVAKRGQDVALRCDPISGHVSLFWYQQALGQGPEFLTYFQNEAQLDKSGLPSDRFFAERPEGSVSTLKIQRTQQEDSAVYLCASSLEAGATYEQYFGPGTRLTVT.

The chain is built from TRBV18 and TRBJ1-5, with 8 bases matching TRBD1. Germline CDR1 and CDR2: KGHSH and LQKENI. V lost 8 bases, J lost 0 bases, and 3 bases stayed unmatched. The length of the CDR3 is 14 residues. CDR3 sequence: CASADRDSNQPQHF. CDR3 DNA sequence: TGTGCCAGCGCGGACAGGGATAGCAATCAGCCCCAGCATTTT.

A few counts support this clone. V and J are TRBV19 and TRBJ1-1, with 7 positions matching TRBD1. Per the germline V gene, CDR1 is LNHDA and CDR2 is SQIVND (reference sequence). This CDR3 comprises 16 residues. After removal of 5 bases from V and 0 bases from J, the junction contained 9 bases not matched to a gene. The CDR3 DNA is TGTGCCAGTAGTTTACAGGGGTCTTTGATGAACACTGAAGCTTTCTTT. It codes for CASSLQGSLMNTEAFF.

V usage is TRBV19 and J usage is TRBJ2-7, with D possibly called TRBD1 or TRBD2 (5 bases each). The germline CDR1 and CDR2 sequences are LNHDA and SQIVND (reference sequence). CDR3 size: 14 residues. The V gene lost 5 bases and the J gene lost 0 bases, with 11 bases spanning the gap. CDR3 DNA sequence: TGTGCCAGTAGTCCTCGGGACGGCTCCTACGAGCAGTACTTC. Its protein is CASSPRDGSYEQYF.

The chain couples TRBV5-4 to TRBJ2-3; 8 positions match TRBD2. This CDR3 comprises 15 residues. With V trimmed by 1 base and J by 3 bases, 4 bases remained unmatched. Germline V lookup: CDR1 SGHNT, CDR2 YYREEE (reference sequence). The CDR3 DNA is TGTGCCAGCAGCTTGCTCAGCGGGGGTACAGATACGCAGTATTTT. Amino acids: CASSLLSGGTDTQYF.

This chain connects TRBV4-1 to TRBJ1-1; D unresolved. The V end was cut by 3 bases, the J end by 5 bases, with 7 bases between. Germline V CDR1 and CDR2: MGHRA, YSYEKL. The CDR3 sequence is 12 residues long. CDR3 region: CASSHQPTEAFF. For the CDR3, the DNA is TGCGCCAGCAGCCACCAGCCGACTGAAGCTTTCTTT.

The chain combines TRBV5-1 with TRBJ2-3; no definite D call. This CDR3 region has 14 residues. V was clipped by 1 base and J by 0 bases, with 6 bases between them. Germline lookup yields CDR1 SGHRS and CDR2 YFSETQ. The CDR3 DNA reads TGCGCCAGCAGCTTGCCGCCTAGCACAGATACGCAGTATTTT. Residues: CASSLPPSTDTQYF.

V and J are TRBV19 and TRBJ2-1; 7 bases agree with TRBD1. Germline V gives CDR1 LNHDA, CDR2 SQIVND (reference sequence). CDR3 size: 14 residues. J lost 2 bases, V lost 5 bases, and 3 bases had no gene match. The DNA for the CDR3 is TGTGCCAGTAGTGCTACAGGGGCCTACAATGAGCAGTTCTTC. Translating gives CASSATGAYNEQFF.

This rearrangement joins TRBV27 to TRBJ1-5; tentatively, D is TRBD1 (6 bases). V shed 3 bases and J shed 2 bases, with 11 bases lying between them. The CDR3 is made up of 15 amino acids. From germline, CDR1 is MNHEY and CDR2 SMNVEV (reference sequence). CDR3 sequence: CASSLRGYGNQPQHF. The CDR3, as DNA: TGTGCCAGCAGTTTGAGGGGGTATGGCAATCAGCCCCAGCATTTT.

V is TRBV5-6 and J is TRBJ2-3, with D uncertain. Trimming took 4 bases from V and 0 from J, leaving 18 bases between them. This CDR3 has 17 residues. Germline CDR1 is SGHDT and CDR2 is YYEEEE. The CDR3, as DNA: TGTGCCAGCAGCACCCTGATTCGTCGGGCTAGCACAGATACGCAGTATTTT. Its protein product is CASSTLIRRASTDTQYF.

The chain carries TRBV19 and TRBJ2-1, with TRBD2 matching 9 bases. The V and J ends lost 6 bases and 3 bases, in that order; junction bases with no gene match: 9. Germline-derived CDR1 and CDR2 are LNHDA and SQIVND (reference sequence). CDR3 size: 16 residues. This CDR3 reads CASSRRTSAFYNEQFF. DNA for the CDR3: TGTGCCAGTAGCCGTAGGACTAGCGCCTTCTACAATGAGCAGTTCTTC.

This clone appeared a few times. V gene TRBV7-9 combines with J gene TRBJ2-2; D unresolved. Trimming took off 8 bases at V and 1 base at J, with 17 bases between the two ends. Germline-derived CDR1 and CDR2 are SEHNR and FQNEAQ (reference sequence). CDR3 length equals 16 residues. DNA for the CDR3: TGTGCCAGCGGTGAGCGAGGCCGGTTGAACACCGGGGAGCTGTTTTTT. Protein sequence: CASGERGRLNTGELFF.